The rows below give T cell receptor beta chains drawn from one sample of a study of PD-L1 blockade in urothelial cancer. The repertoire was sequenced with immunoSEQ multiplex PCR; TCRdb's copy has only in-frame clones and lacks some. The sample includes about 52,000 clones, approximately 75% of them seen just once. The sample here was PBMCs, taken around atezolizumab (anti-PD-L1) treatment. The receptors were gathered from a man aged 70-80 years with urothelial cancer. CDR3s include the opening cysteine and the closing phenylalanine or tryptophan. The order of the fields is clone size, D gene, V gene, J gene, CDR3 DNA, CDR3 protein. A D gene is named only where the DNA matches it firmly. The listing skips clone size in some rows; elsewhere it reads once, few, many or a size class.

-	TRBD2	TRBV30	TRBJ2-1	TGTGCCTGGCGAGGACTAGCGGGAAGGGGTGAGCAGTTCTTC	CAWRGLAGRGEQFF
few	-	TRBV18	TRBJ1-3	TGTGCCAGCTCCCAAGAAACAACTCCCGGGAGCACCATATATTTT	CASSQETTPGSTIYF
-	TRBD1	TRBV19	TRBJ2-7	TGTGCCAGCCGGACAGGGGACTACGAGCAGTACTTC	CASRTGDYEQYF
few	-	TRBV6-1	TRBJ2-7	TGTGCCAGCAGTGAAGACAGGGTGGTCCACGAGCAGTACTTC	CASSEDRVVHEQYF
-	TRBD1	TRBV29-1	TRBJ2-7	TGCGGCGTTGAACATCCGGACAGGGCCTACGAGCAGTACTTC	CGVEHPDRAYEQYF
-	TRBD1	TRBV7-8	TRBJ1-2	TGTGCCAGCAGCACCGGACAGGGTACCTATGGCTACACCTTC	CASSTGQGTYGYTF
-	-	TRBV4-2	TRBJ2-2	TGTGCCAGCAGCCAACGTCTATCAGGGGCCGGGGAGCTGTTTTTT	CASSQRLSGAGELFF
-	TRBD1	TRBV5-1	TRBJ2-1	TGCGCCAGCAGCCGCGGCACAGGGGGCCGCAATGAGCAGTTCTTC	CASSRGTGGRNEQFF
once	-	TRBV11-3	TRBJ2-2	TGTGCCAGCAGCTTGCACGCGGGGCAGGCCGGGGAGCTGTTTTTT	CASSLHAGQAGELFF
-	-	TRBV11-2	TRBJ2-7	TGTGCCAGCAGCTTAGGGGGCGGCAGGGGGGAATACGAGCAGTACTTC	CASSLGGGRGEYEQYF
-	TRBD2	TRBV28	TRBJ2-5	TGTGCCAGCAGGCAGCTAGCGGGAGCGGAGACCCAGTACTTC	CASRQLAGAETQYF
-	TRBD2	TRBV7-9	TRBJ2-7	TGTGCCAGCAGCTTACGAGCGGGAGAAGAAGACGAGCAGTACTTC	CASSLRAGEEDEQYF
few	-	TRBV2	TRBJ1-5	TGTGCCAGCAGTGAAGACAGGGTCAATCAGCCCCAGCATTTT	CASSEDRVNQPQHF
-	-	TRBV4-3	TRBJ1-6	TGCGCCAGCAGCCAAGATAGCACCCTCCACTTT	CASSQDSTLHF
-	-	TRBV11-2	TRBJ2-7	TGTGCCAGCAGCTTAGATCGCGGGTCACGGCAGGGGACCTACGAGCAGTACTTC	CASSLDRGSRQGTYEQYF
-	-	TRBV5-1	TRBJ2-5	TGCGCCAGCAGTAGGGGGAGTGAAGAGACCCAGTACTTC	CASSRGSEETQYF
few	TRBD1	TRBV2	TRBJ2-5	TGTGCCAGCACTCTACAGGGGGCGCGACAAGAGACCCAGTACTTC	CASTLQGARQETQYF
-	TRBD2	TRBV11-2	TRBJ2-1	TGTGCCAGCAGACCCTATAGCGGGAGCTCCTACAATGAGCAGTTCTTC	CASRPYSGSSYNEQFF
once	TRBD2	TRBV4-3	TRBJ2-1	TGCGCCAGCAGTCGGGGAGCGGGAGTAAATGAGCAGTTCTTC	CASSRGAGVNEQFF
-	TRBD2	TRBV7-2	TRBJ2-1	TGTGCCAGCAGCTTAGGGGCTAGCGGAGCTTACAATGAGCAGTTCTTC	CASSLGASGAYNEQFF
-	TRBD1	TRBV7-2	TRBJ2-2	TGTGCCAGCAGCAACCACAGGGGACAGACCGGGGAGCTGTTTTTT	CASSNHRGQTGELFF
-	-	TRBV6-5	TRBJ2-2	TGTGCCACCGTTGGGGCTAACACCGGGGAGCTGTTTTTT	CATVGANTGELFF
-	TRBD2	TRBV5-1	TRBJ2-1	TGCGCCAGCAGCTGGCCGCGCGGGGGGGGGAATGAGCAGTTCTTC	CASSWPRGGGNEQFF
once	-	TRBV29-1	TRBJ2-3	TGCAGCGTAGGCAGTAGGACTAGCACAGATACGCAGTATTTT	CSVGSRTSTDTQYF
many	TRBD2	TRBV13	TRBJ2-1	TGTGCCAGCAGCCGTCTCTCTAGCGGGGGGCCCAATGAGCAGTTCTTC	CASSRLSSGGPNEQFF
-	-	TRBV7-2	TRBJ1-1	TGTGCCAGCAGCGGCGGCTCGAACACTGAAGCTTTCTTT	CASSGGSNTEAFF
-	TRBD1	TRBV14	TRBJ2-7	TGTGCCAGCAGCCAATGGCGGGACAGGGCACTCGAGCAGTACTTC	CASSQWRDRALEQYF
-	-	TRBV19	TRBJ1-6	TGTGCCAGTAGTATAGATCACGGGGATGGTTCACCCCTCCACTTT	CASSIDHGDGSPLHF
few	-	TRBV18	TRBJ1-5	TGTGCCAGCTCATCGGGATCGGGCAATCAGCCCCAGCATTTT	CASSSGSGNQPQHF
-	-	TRBV6-6	TRBJ1-1	TGTGCCAGCAGTTACGGGACATTGAACACTGAAGCTTTCTTT	CASSYGTLNTEAFF
-	-	TRBV6-5	TRBJ1-5	TGTGCCAGCAGTTTCAGGCTTAGCAATCAGCCCCAGCATTTT	CASSFRLSNQPQHF
-	TRBD2	TRBV7-8	TRBJ2-7	TGTGCCAGCAGCCTTAGGACTAGCGGAGCTTTTAGAGGGGAGCAGTACTTC	CASSLRTSGAFRGEQYF
-	-	TRBV7-9	TRBJ1-4	TGTGCCAGCAGCCAGACACTTTCTAATGAAAAACTGTTTTTT	CASSQTLSNEKLFF
-	TRBD2	TRBV18	TRBJ2-1	TGTGCCAGCTCCCCGACGGGACTATCTTACAATGAGCAGTTCTTC	CASSPTGLSYNEQFF
-	-	TRBV5-1	TRBJ2-7	TGCGCCAGCAGCTTGGGTCCCGCCTACGAGCAGTACTTC	CASSLGPAYEQYF
few	TRBD2	TRBV6-4	TRBJ2-1	TGTGCCAGCAGTGACGGATCGGGAGGGGCTCCGGGCGAGCAGTTCTTC	CASSDGSGGAPGEQFF
-	TRBD1	TRBV18	TRBJ1-5	TGTGCCAGCTCACCATATGGACAGGGAGGTAATCAGCCCCAGCATTTT	CASSPYGQGGNQPQHF
-	TRBD2	TRBV4-2	TRBJ2-5	TGTGCCAGCAGCTACCGACTAGCGGGGGGGCAGGAGACCCAGTACTTC	CASSYRLAGGQETQYF
medium-sized	TRBD1	TRBV7-9	TRBJ2-7	TGTGCCAGCAGCTCCACCCGAATAAAAAGACAGGGGAAACCCTACGAGCAGTACTTC	CASSSTRIKRQGKPYEQYF
-	-	TRBV9	TRBJ1-2	TGTGCCAGCAGCGCGGAACTGACGGCGGAAAGCTACACCTTC	CASSAELTAESYTF
-	-	TRBV6-5	TRBJ1-1	TGTGCCAGCAGTTACCGGACAGTCCGAACGGGGACTGAAGCTTTCTTT	CASSYRTVRTGTEAFF
once	TRBD2	TRBV25-1	TRBJ2-1	TGTGCCAGCAGTGGTAGCGGGATAACGTACAATGAGCAGTTCTTC	CASSGSGITYNEQFF
once	-	TRBV4-3	TRBJ1-5	TGCGCCAGCAGCCAAGTTAACGGTGGGCCCCAGCATTTT	CASSQVNGGPQHF
many	-	TRBV5-4	TRBJ1-2	TGTGCCAGCTGCCGAACCCCGGACAGCGCTAACTATGGCTACACCTTC	CASCRTPDSANYGYTF
-	TRBD1	TRBV5-5	TRBJ2-7	TGTGCCAGCAGCGTGGGACAGGTTCGGCAGTACTTC	CASSVGQVRQYF
-	-	TRBV6-5	TRBJ1-2	TGTGCCAGCAGTCCCCGTCTGAACTATGGCTACACCTTC	CASSPRLNYGYTF
-	-	TRBV4-2	TRBJ1-2	TGTGCCAGCAGCCGAGGTGGATCGGTGGGCTACACCTTC	CASSRGGSVGYTF
once	-	TRBV19	TRBJ1-5	TGTGCCAGTAGTACGCATACAGGGCCCAATCAGCCCCAGCATTTT	CASSTHTGPNQPQHF
-	-	TRBV6-1	TRBJ2-7	TGTGCCAGCTGCGGGGTATCGTTCGAGCAGTACTTC	CASCGVSFEQYF
-	-	TRBV7-5	TRBJ2-5	TGTGTCAGTGTTAATGGGGGGATGGAGACCCAGTACTTC	CVSVNGGMETQYF
-	-	TRBV9	TRBJ2-1	TGTGCCAGCAGCGTAGGCGATGAGCAGTTCTTC	CASSVGDEQFF
once	TRBD2	TRBV29-1	TRBJ2-2	TGCAGCGCCAACGGGCGGGAGTACACCGGGGAGCTGTTTTTT	CSANGREYTGELFF
-	TRBD2	TRBV2	TRBJ2-2	TGTGCCAGTAGACTAGCGGGGCCGCGGGGGGAGCTGTTTTTT	CASRLAGPRGELFF
medium-sized	-	TRBV18	TRBJ2-1	TGTGCCAGCTCAGGAGAGGTCGACAATGAGCAGTTCTTC	CASSGEVDNEQFF
-	TRBD1	TRBV7-2	TRBJ1-4	TGTGCCAGCAGCCCGACGGGGACAGTTCAAAATGAAAAACTGTTTTTT	CASSPTGTVQNEKLFF
-	TRBD1	TRBV5-1	TRBJ1-1	TGCGCCAGCAGCTCCGCCGGGACAGCTGCGAGCGCTGAAGCTTTCTTT	CASSSAGTAASAEAFF